Listed below are T cell receptor beta chains from one sample, sequenced in a study of T-cell memory formation after mild COVID-19. TCRdb recomputed calls from the 5' RACE reads with MiXCR, one row per CDR3 protein. The table shows about 29,000 distinct CDR3 sequences, with roughly 12% occurring only once. The sequenced material came from PBMCs or a T cell subset sorted from them (not recorded which). The receptors here all came from an adult woman who had mild COVID-19 (a few samples of this study predate the infection). Cell type and time point are not known. Both conserved end residues are part of each CDR3. D genes are given only for firm matches. The size field reads how often the clone was seen (once, few, many) or a class if it is expanded.

d_call | j_call | clone_size | v_call | cdr3_aa | cdr3_nt
TRBD2 | TRBJ2-5 | many | TRBV29-1 | CSSWTSGEETQYF | TGCAGTTCTTGGACTAGCGGTGAAGAGACCCAGTACTTC
NA | TRBJ1-6 | many | TRBV20-1 | CSATPGRADSPLHF | TGCAGTGCTACCCCAGGACGGGCAGATTCACCCCTCCACTTT
TRBD2 | TRBJ2-1 | many | TRBV15 | CATSGGLAGGSSYNEQFF | TGTGCCACCAGCGGGGGACTAGCGGGAGGCAGCTCCTACAATGAGCAGTTCTTC
NA | TRBJ2-5 | many | TRBV5-1 | CASSPGGGQVAQETQYF | TGCGCCAGCAGCCCCGGCGGGGGACAGGTTGCCCAAGAGACCCAGTACTTC
NA | TRBJ2-3 | many | TRBV27 | CASSLSPSARTDTQYF | TGTGCCAGCAGTTTATCCCCCTCCGCGCGCACAGATACGCAGTATTTT
TRBD1 | TRBJ2-2 | few | TRBV7-6 | CASRPDRGFVTGELFF | TGTGCCAGCAGACCCGACAGGGGTTTTGTCACCGGGGAGCTGTTTTTT
TRBD1 | TRBJ1-4 | many | TRBV6-6 | CASRPRQGRVEKLFF | TGTGCCAGCAGACCCCGACAGGGTCGGGTTGAAAAACTGTTTTTT
TRBD2 | TRBJ2-5 | many | TRBV30 | CASAMGGETQYF | TGTGCCTCAGCGATGGGGGGGGAGACCCAGTACTTC
NA | TRBJ2-3 | many | TRBV5-1 | CASSLTRSGSRTDTQYF | TGCGCCAGCAGCTTGACCAGGTCTGGTTCCCGCACAGATACGCAGTATTTT
NA | TRBJ1-4 | many | TRBV7-3 | CASSLTKGSNEKLFF | TGTGCCAGCAGCTTAACCAAAGGGAGTAATGAAAAACTGTTTTTT
NA | TRBJ2-7 | many | TRBV7-2 | CASSYLTPYEQYF | TGTGCCAGCAGCTACTTGACACCTTACGAGCAGTACTTC